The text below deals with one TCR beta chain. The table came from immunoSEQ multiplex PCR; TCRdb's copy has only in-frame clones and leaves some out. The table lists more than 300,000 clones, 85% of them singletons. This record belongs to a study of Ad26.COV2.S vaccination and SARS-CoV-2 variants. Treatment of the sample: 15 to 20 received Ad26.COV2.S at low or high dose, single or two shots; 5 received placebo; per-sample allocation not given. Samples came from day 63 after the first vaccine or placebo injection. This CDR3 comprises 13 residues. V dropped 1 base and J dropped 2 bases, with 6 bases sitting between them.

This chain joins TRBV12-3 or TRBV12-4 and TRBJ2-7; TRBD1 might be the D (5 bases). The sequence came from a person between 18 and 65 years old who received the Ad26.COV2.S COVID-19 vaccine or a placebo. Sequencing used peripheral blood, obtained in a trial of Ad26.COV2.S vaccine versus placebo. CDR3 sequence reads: CASSLEGPYEQYF. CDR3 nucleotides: TGTGCCAGCAGTTTAGAGGGGCCCTACGAGCAGTACTTC.